This T cell receptor (beta chain) comes out of a study of OX40 agonist ivuxolimab in advanced cancers. About the research overall: Patients treated during dose escalation were battling hepatocellular carcinoma, melanoma, renal cell or head and neck cancer. Of the patients, three showed partial responses, one with hepatocellular carcinoma and two with cutaneous melanoma.

Samples of blood were obtained at baseline, on cycle 4 day 1, and on cycle 7 day 1. Points from the study as a whole: By week 6 at 0.1 to 3.0 mg/kg, blood CD4+ and CD8+ T cells had expanded clonally.

Measured with immunoSEQ multiplex PCR; TCRdb has only the in-frame clones, and not every one. The data show tens of thousands of clones, nearly 90% seen once. About this clone itself: Its matching antigen is unknown.

The V and J ends lost 5 bases and 5 bases, in that order; junction bases with no gene match: 4. Looked up from germline, CDR1 is SGHVS and CDR2 is FNYEAQ. The CDR3 is 13 amino acids. V is TRBV7-6 and J is TRBJ1-1, with TRBD1 matching over 8 bases. Specimen: CD4+ or CD8+ T cells sorted from blood, collected in a trial of the OX40 agonist ivuxolimab. The origin of this receptor is an adult with an advanced solid tumor such as melanoma, head and neck, liver or kidney cancer. CDR3 sequence: CASSRDRRTEAFF. CDR3 DNA: TGTGCCAGCAGCCGGGACAGGCGAACTGAAGCTTTCTTT.